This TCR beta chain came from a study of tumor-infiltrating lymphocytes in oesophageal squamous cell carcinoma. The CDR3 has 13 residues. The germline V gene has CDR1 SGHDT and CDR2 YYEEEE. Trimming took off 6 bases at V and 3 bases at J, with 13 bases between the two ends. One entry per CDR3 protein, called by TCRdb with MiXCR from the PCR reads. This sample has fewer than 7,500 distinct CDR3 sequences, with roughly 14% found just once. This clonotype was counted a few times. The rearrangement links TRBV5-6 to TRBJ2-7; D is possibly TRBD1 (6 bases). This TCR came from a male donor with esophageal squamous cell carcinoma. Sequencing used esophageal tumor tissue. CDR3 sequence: CASKVTGDYEQYF. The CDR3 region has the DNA TGTGCCAGCAAAGTGACAGGAGACTACGAGCAGTACTTC.